Listed here are 23 T cell receptor beta chains from one sample, sequenced in a study of T cell responses to AZD1222 COVID-19 vaccine. The assay was immunoSEQ multiplex PCR, and TCRdb's table has in-frame clones only and misses some. This sample has 110,000 to 150,000 clones, with around nine tenths found just once. The specimen comprised peripheral blood, sampled on day 0 of AZD1222 vaccination. The receptors stem from an adult in good health.

The rearrangement uses TRBV7-6 and TRBJ1-3, with D unresolved. Germline V gene data show CDR1 as SGHVS and CDR2 as FNYEAQ. CDR3 length: 13 residues. V was shortened by 3 bases and J by 2 bases, with 5 bases between the two germline ends. This CDR3 reads CASSFDAGNTIYF. The CDR3 region has the DNA TGTGCCAGCAGCTTCGACGCTGGAAACACCATATATTTT. Full variable domain (remainder filled in from reference TRBV7-6 and TRBJ1-3): GAGVSQSPRYKVTKRGQDVALRCDPISGHVSLYWYRQALGQGPEFLTYFNYEAQQDKSGLPNDRFSAERPEGSISTLTIQRTEQRDSAMYRCASSFDAGNTIYFGEGSWLTVV.

The chain links TRBV4-1 to TRBJ2-1; D might be TRBD1 (5 bases). Trimming pared 2 bases from V and 8 bases from J, leaving 19 bases between. This CDR3 region has 16 residues. Looked up from germline, CDR1 is MGHRA and CDR2 is YSYEKL. The CDR3 loop reads CASSQKGEAGLDEQFF. The DNA of the CDR3 is TGCGCCAGCAGCCAAAAAGGGGAAGCAGGGCTCGATGAGCAGTTCTTC.

J is TRBJ1-5 and V is TRBV19; D is perhaps TRBD1 (6 bases). Germline CDR1 LNHDA, CDR2 SQIVND (reference sequence). This CDR3 has 15 residues. V dropped 3 bases and J dropped 6 bases, with 15 bases sitting between them. CDR3 in amino acids: CASSISAGEVQPQHF. The CDR3 DNA sequence: TGTGCCAGTAGTATCTCTGCAGGGGAGGTTCAGCCCCAGCATTTT.

In this sample, this clone turned up once. This sequence joins TRBV7-9 and TRBJ1-5; 8 nucleotides line up with TRBD1. Germline V gene sequence: CDR1 SEHNR, CDR2 FQNEAQ (reference sequence). V was pared by 8 bases and J by 4 bases, with 4 bases of the junction left unmatched. The CDR3 covers 13 residues. This chain's CDR3 is CASSTGGNQPQHF. DNA for the CDR3: TGTGCCAGCTCAACAGGGGGTAATCAGCCCCAGCATTTT. Supplemented by reference TRBV7-9 and TRBJ1-5, the full variable domain reads DTGVSQNPRHKITKRGQNVTFRCDPISEHNRLYWYRQTLGQGPEFLTYFQNEAQLEKSRLLSDRFSAERPKGSFSTLEIQRTEQGDSAMYLCASSTGGNQPQHFGDGTRLSIL.

The CDR3 sequence: CASSTGGQVNTEAFF. For the CDR3, the DNA is TGTGCCAGTAGTACAGGCGGACAGGTAAACACTGAAGCTTTCTTT. The chain is built from TRBV19 and TRBJ1-1, with TRBD1 matching 7 bases. This CDR3 spans 15 amino acids. V lost 4 bases, J lost 2 bases, and 7 bases stayed unmatched. Germline lookup yields CDR1 LNHDA and CDR2 SQIVND (reference sequence).

The rearrangement joins TRBV2 to TRBJ1-3; tentative D call: TRBD1 (5 bases). The CDR3 loop spans 13 amino acids. The ends were cut back, 8 bases at V and 3 bases at J, with 11 bases in the middle. Germline CDR1 reads SNHLY; CDR2 reads FYNNEI. As DNA, the CDR3 is TGTGCCAGCGACAGACCTTATGGAAACACCATATATTTT. This translates into CASDRPYGNTIYF.

This chain joins TRBV6-5 and TRBJ1-5; D call uncertain. The CDR3 runs to 13 residues. V lost 0 bases to trimming and J lost 3 bases, with 3 bases between them. Germline V gene data show CDR1 as MNHEY and CDR2 as SVGAGI. The CDR3 region is CASSYSNNQPQHF. CDR3 bases: TGTGCCAGCAGTTACTCGAACAATCAGCCCCAGCATTTT.

This clone has only one observation. The chain combines TRBV27 with TRBJ1-5, with a tentative D call TRBD1 (6 bases). In germline, CDR1 is MNHEY, CDR2 SMNVEV (reference sequence). The V end lost 0 bases, the J end lost 0 bases, and 9 bases lay between the germline ends. The CDR3 spans 16 residues. The CDR3 DNA reads TGTGCCAGCAGTTTATCTAGGGGGAATAGCAATCAGCCCCAGCATTTT. Its translation is CASSLSRGNSNQPQHF.

This clone was counted a single time. The genes are TRBV18 and TRBJ1-1; D unresolved. CDR3 length: 13 amino acids. V was trimmed by 6 bases and J by 2 bases, leaving 10 bases between them. Per the germline V gene, CDR1 is KGHSH and CDR2 is LQKENI. The CDR3 region is CASSPRRNTEAFF. The CDR3 DNA reads as TGTGCCAGCTCTCCTCGGAGAAACACTGAAGCTTTCTTT.

The table lists this clone with a count of one. Because the CDR3's place on the DNA is in doubt, the DNA is left out and the CDR3 is given as listed by TCRdb. The V gene is TRBV7-9, the J gene TRBJ2-7; the table gives TRBD2 as D, unverified against the DNA. Germline-derived CDR1 and CDR2 are SEHNR and FQNEAQ (reference sequence). The CDR3 is 15 residues long, ends included. CDR3 in amino acids: CASSSTLGEEDEQYF.

V gene TRBV4-1 combines with J gene TRBJ1-6; D is unresolved. V was shortened by 3 bases and J by 9 bases, with 21 bases between the two germline ends. Germline CDR1 MGHRA, CDR2 YSYEKL. This CDR3 spans 17 amino acids. The DNA of the CDR3 is TGCGCCAGCAGCCACTCGAGAGCCCGGCGGTTGACTTCACCCCTCCACTTT. This sequence encodes CASSHSRARRLTSPLHF.

This chain uses TRBV19 with TRBJ1-6, with a tentative D call TRBD1 (6 bases). Germline V gene sequence: CDR1 LNHDA, CDR2 SQIVND (reference sequence). The CDR3 runs 15 residues. V gave up 7 bases and J gave up 2 bases, with 12 bases separating them. CDR3 bases: TGTGCCAGTACCATGAGGACAGCCTATAATTCACCCCTCCACTTT. It encodes CASTMRTAYNSPLHF.

The V and J genes are TRBV28 and TRBJ2-1; D not certain. CDR1 and CDR2 (germline): MDHEN, SYDVKM. The CDR3 is 12 residues long. Trimming shortened V by 7 bases and J by 7 bases, and 11 bases separated the two germline ends. DNA for the CDR3: TGTGCCAGCACTTCTTTTGGGAATGAGCAGTTCTTC. This encodes CASTSFGNEQFF.

The rearrangement links TRBV9 to TRBJ2-1, with 8 bases aligning to TRBD2. V shed 0 bases and J 0 bases; nucleotides not matched to a gene: 5. Per germline, CDR1 SGDLS and CDR2 YYNGEE. The CDR3 runs 17 residues. CDR3 bases: TGTGCCAGCAGCGTAGGGGCGGGAGGAACCTCCTACAATGAGCAGTTCTTC. Amino acid sequence: CASSVGAGGTSYNEQFF.

The CDR3 here is CASSRPPGTSSTDTQYF. CDR3 nucleotides: TGTGCCAGTAGTAGACCGCCGGGTACCTCTAGCACAGATACGCAGTATTTT. V gene TRBV19 combines with J gene TRBJ2-3; no clear D gene. V lost 4 bases and J 0 bases, leaving 17 bases between the germline ends. Germline lookup yields CDR1 LNHDA and CDR2 SQIVND (reference sequence). CDR3 length: 17 amino acids.

The gene calls are TRBV11-2 and TRBJ2-7; TRBD2 aligns across 10 bases. The V gene's germline CDR1 is SGHAT and CDR2 FQNNGV. The trim removed 5 bases at V and 2 bases at J, leaving 6 bases unmatched. The CDR3 totals 15 residues. The DNA of the CDR3 is TGTGCCAGCAGCCCCCAGGGGACTAGCGCCTACGAGCAGTACTTC. Its translation is CASSPQGTSAYEQYF.

About this clone: Germline is not matched at one junction end, which may reflect a read error. The chain couples TRBV7-9 to TRBJ1-1, with no clear D. The CDR3 is 12 amino acids. Germline lookup yields CDR1 SEHNR and CDR2 FQNEAQ (reference sequence). This CDR3 is CASSLGATAGIF. The CDR3 DNA follows: TGTGCCAGCAGCTTAGGGGCAACCGCGGGGATCTTT.

This chain links TRBV2 with TRBJ2-7; D is undetermined. Germline V gene sequence: CDR1 SNHLY, CDR2 FYNNEI. Trimming pared 7 bases from V and 2 bases from J, leaving 6 bases between. There are 11 residues in the CDR3. Here the CDR3 reads CASTEAYEQYF. Here the CDR3 DNA reads TGTGCCAGCACTGAGGCCTACGAGCAGTACTTC.

The chain carries TRBV18 and TRBJ1-6; unclear D gene. CDR1 and CDR2 from the germline V gene are KGHSH and LQKENI. This CDR3 is built from 14 residues. Trimming took 3 bases from V and 10 from J, leaving 13 bases between them. CDR3 in amino acids: CASSPARTGSPLHF. CDR3 nucleotides: TGTGCCAGCTCACCCGCAAGAACGGGATCACCCCTCCACTTT.

This chain uses TRBV27 with TRBJ2-7, with no clear D. Per the germline V gene, CDR1 is MNHEY and CDR2 is SMNVEV (reference sequence). V lost 3 bases and J lost 2, with 8 bases in between. The CDR3 consists of 13 residues. The CDR3 here is CASSLRQTYEQYF. In DNA, the CDR3 is TGTGCCAGCAGTTTGCGTCAGACCTACGAGCAGTACTTC.

The chain is built from TRBV10-3 and TRBJ1-2, with 12 positions matching TRBD1. CDR1 is ENHRY and CDR2 is SYGVKD in the germline V gene. The length of the CDR3 is 15 residues. The junction had 4 bases not matched to a gene; V was cut back by 6 bases and J by 2 bases. CDR3 sequence: CAIRPGQGANYGYTF. CDR3 coding DNA: TGTGCCATCAGGCCGGGACAGGGGGCGAACTATGGCTACACCTTC.

The J gene is TRBJ1-2, the V gene TRBV7-9; tentatively, D is TRBD1 (5 bases). From germline, CDR1 is SEHNR and CDR2 FQNEAQ (reference sequence). The CDR3 sequence is 15 residues long. Trimming took 5 bases from V and 0 from J, leaving 13 bases between them. This chain's CDR3 is CASSPTGASNYGYTF. CDR3 nucleotide sequence: TGTGCCAGCAGCCCCACAGGCGCATCTAACTATGGCTACACCTTC.

This chain connects TRBV5-1 to TRBJ1-1; D unresolved. V lost 4 bases, J lost 3 bases, and 10 bases lay in between. CDR3 length: 13 residues. CDR1 SGHRS and CDR2 YFSETQ come from the germline V gene. CDR3 sequence: CASSLAAYTEAFF. The CDR3 DNA is TGCGCCAGCAGCCTGGCCGCCTACACTGAAGCTTTCTTT.